The rows below give T cell receptor beta chains drawn from one sample of a study of CD8 T cells in ankylosing spondylitis. TCRdb itself ran the 5' RACE reads through MiXCR, one entry per CDR3 protein. The profile covers around 210,000 distinct CDR3 sequences, with 8% to 10% appearing a single time and more than 4.5% taken by the ten largest. The sequenced sample consisted of blood, either unsorted or a sorted T cell fraction (not recorded which). All receptors derive from a female donor with ankylosing spondylitis or in good health (not recorded which). Each CDR3 is given with its conserved first and last residue. The D gene is left open where the match is weak. Not all rows give a size; the values are once, few, many and, for expanded clones, a class.

D gene: -; J gene: TRBJ2-1; V gene: TRBV5-6; clone size: few; CDR3 DNA: TGTGCCAGCAGCCTGGACCTCTCCTACAATGAGCAGTTCTTC; CDR3 protein: CASSLDLSYNEQFF
D gene: -; J gene: TRBJ2-7; V gene: TRBV5-1; clone size: many; CDR3 DNA: TGCGCCAGCAGCTTGGGGTTTGGGGCCTACGAGCAGTACTTC; CDR3 protein: CASSLGFGAYEQYF
D gene: TRBD2; J gene: TRBJ2-3; V gene: TRBV6-5; clone size: -; CDR3 DNA: TGTGCCAGCAGTTACTCGAAGGCCAGCGGGGGTCCAGATACGCAGTATTTT; CDR3 protein: CASSYSKASGGPDTQYF
D gene: -; J gene: TRBJ2-7; V gene: TRBV5-5; clone size: many; CDR3 DNA: TGTGCCAGCAGCCCTTGGGACGTGGCCTACGAGCAGTACTTC; CDR3 protein: CASSPWDVAYEQYF
D gene: TRBD1; J gene: TRBJ2-1; V gene: TRBV7-9; clone size: many; CDR3 DNA: TGTGCCAGCAGCTTATACGGGACAGGGATGAATGAGCAGTTCTTC; CDR3 protein: CASSLYGTGMNEQFF
D gene: -; J gene: TRBJ2-3; V gene: TRBV7-2; clone size: -; CDR3 DNA: TGTGCCAGCAGCGCCAGCGCTACTAGCACAGATACGCAGTATTTT; CDR3 protein: CASSASATSTDTQYF
D gene: -; J gene: TRBJ2-7; V gene: TRBV12-3/TRBV12-4; clone size: many; CDR3 DNA: TGTGCCAGCAGTTCGCCCGCGACGAAGGTCTACGAGCAGTACTTC; CDR3 protein: CASSSPATKVYEQYF
D gene: TRBD2; J gene: TRBJ2-4; V gene: TRBV28; clone size: many; CDR3 DNA: TGTGCCAGCAGCCCCGGGACTAGCGGGGGGCTAGCCAAAAACATTCAGTACTTC; CDR3 protein: CASSPGTSGGLAKNIQYF
D gene: -; J gene: TRBJ2-1; V gene: TRBV27; clone size: many; CDR3 DNA: TGTGCCAGCAGACCCTTAGACACGAGCTCCTACAATGAGCAGTTCTTC; CDR3 protein: CASRPLDTSSYNEQFF
D gene: -; J gene: TRBJ1-5; V gene: TRBV5-5; clone size: -; CDR3 DNA: TGTGCCAGCAGCTTGAATGGGGATCAGCCCCAGCATTTT; CDR3 protein: CASSLNGDQPQHF
D gene: -; J gene: TRBJ1-1; V gene: TRBV20-1; clone size: many; CDR3 DNA: TGCAGTGCTAGCGGTGTCACTGAAGCTTTCTTT; CDR3 protein: CSASGVTEAFF
D gene: TRBD1; J gene: TRBJ1-5; V gene: TRBV12-3/TRBV12-4; clone size: many; CDR3 DNA: TGTGCCAGCAGGACAGGGTTCGCTCAGCCCCAGCATTTT; CDR3 protein: CASRTGFAQPQHF
D gene: -; J gene: TRBJ2-7; V gene: TRBV7-3; clone size: many; CDR3 DNA: TGTGCCAGCAGCCCGGCGGGGGAGCAGTACTTC; CDR3 protein: CASSPAGEQYF
D gene: -; J gene: TRBJ2-1; V gene: TRBV12-3/TRBV12-4; clone size: many; CDR3 DNA: TGTGCCAGCAGTTTACATGAGCAGTTCTTC; CDR3 protein: CASSLHEQFF
D gene: TRBD2; J gene: TRBJ2-4; V gene: TRBV2; clone size: -; CDR3 DNA: TGTGCCAGCTCTTTCGGCGGGGGGAACATTCAGTACTTC; CDR3 protein: CASSFGGGNIQYF
D gene: -; J gene: TRBJ1-1; V gene: TRBV18; clone size: many; CDR3 DNA: TGTGCCAGCTCACCACGGGAGGGGACCACCCGGTCCGGTTTCTTT; CDR3 protein: CASSPREGTTRSGFF
D gene: -; J gene: TRBJ1-5; V gene: TRBV19; clone size: few; CDR3 DNA: TGTGCCAGTACTTTCGCGGGGGGTCAGCCCCAGCATTTT; CDR3 protein: CASTFAGGQPQHF
D gene: -; J gene: TRBJ1-5; V gene: TRBV20-1; clone size: many; CDR3 DNA: TGCAGTGCTAGAGATGTGGGGTTGCCGGGATACAGCCAGCCCCAGCATTTT; CDR3 protein: CSARDVGLPGYSQPQHF
D gene: -; J gene: TRBJ2-7; V gene: TRBV6-5; clone size: many; CDR3 DNA: TGTGCCAGCAGTAATAGGGCTGGCGAGCAGTACTTC; CDR3 protein: CASSNRAGEQYF
D gene: -; J gene: TRBJ2-1; V gene: TRBV29-1; clone size: -; CDR3 DNA: TGCAGCGTAACCCGAGGGAGGATTGACAATGAGCAGTTCTTC; CDR3 protein: CSVTRGRIDNEQFF
D gene: TRBD2; J gene: TRBJ2-1; V gene: TRBV4-1; clone size: many; CDR3 DNA: TGCGCCAGCAGCCAAGTACTGACTAGCGGGTCCTACAATGAGCAGTTCTTC; CDR3 protein: CASSQVLTSGSYNEQFF
D gene: -; J gene: TRBJ2-1; V gene: TRBV5-1; clone size: many; CDR3 DNA: TGCGCCAGCAGTTTAACCACCGGGACAGAGCAGTTCTTC; CDR3 protein: CASSLTTGTEQFF
D gene: -; J gene: TRBJ1-1; V gene: TRBV2; clone size: many; CDR3 DNA: TGTGCCACCAGACAAGAGGTGAACACTGAAGCTTTCTTT; CDR3 protein: CATRQEVNTEAFF
D gene: -; J gene: TRBJ2-7; V gene: TRBV5-1; clone size: many; CDR3 DNA: TGCGCCAGCAGACTAGACACGACCTACGAGCAGTACTTC; CDR3 protein: CASRLDTTYEQYF
D gene: -; J gene: TRBJ2-7; V gene: TRBV5-1; clone size: many; CDR3 DNA: TGCGCCAGCAGCGCGACCCCGGAGGGTTACGAGCAGTACTTC; CDR3 protein: CASSATPEGYEQYF
D gene: TRBD1; J gene: TRBJ2-4; V gene: TRBV5-5; clone size: few; CDR3 DNA: TGTGCCAGCAGCCGGACAGGGACAAACATTCAGTACTTC; CDR3 protein: CASSRTGTNIQYF
D gene: -; J gene: TRBJ2-7; V gene: TRBV21-1; clone size: many; CDR3 DNA: TGTGCCAGCCCCGACAGGCTTCAGCAGTACTTC; CDR3 protein: CASPDRLQQYF
D gene: TRBD1; J gene: TRBJ2-1; V gene: TRBV2; clone size: many; CDR3 DNA: TGTGCCAGCAGTGAAGGATGGGACAGATGGCAGTTCTTC; CDR3 protein: CASSEGWDRWQFF
D gene: -; J gene: TRBJ2-1; V gene: TRBV6-2/TRBV6-3; clone size: many; CDR3 DNA: TGTGCCACCGACCGGGGGAGAGGGAAGTTCTTC; CDR3 protein: CATDRGRGKFF
D gene: -; J gene: TRBJ1-2; V gene: TRBV29-1; clone size: many; CDR3 DNA: TGCAGCGTTTTCTCAATGGAGGTCTGGGGCGCGGGCGGCTACACCTTC; CDR3 protein: CSVFSMEVWGAGGYTF
D gene: -; J gene: TRBJ2-7; V gene: TRBV19; clone size: few; CDR3 DNA: TGTGCCAGTAGTATAGGCAGGTCGATCTACGAGCAGTACTTC; CDR3 protein: CASSIGRSIYEQYF
D gene: TRBD2; J gene: TRBJ2-2; V gene: TRBV5-1; clone size: many; CDR3 DNA: TGCGCCAGCAGCGAGACTAGCGGGAAGGCCGGGGAGCTGTTTTTT; CDR3 protein: CASSETSGKAGELFF
D gene: TRBD2; J gene: TRBJ2-1; V gene: TRBV5-1; clone size: many; CDR3 DNA: TGCGCCAGCAGCTTACTAGCGGGAGGGCCGCACGGTAATGAGCAGTTCTTC; CDR3 protein: CASSLLAGGPHGNEQFF
D gene: -; J gene: TRBJ2-7; V gene: TRBV3-1; clone size: many; CDR3 DNA: TGTGCCAGCAGCCAAGAAGGGTCCCGTAAAGAGCAGTACTTC; CDR3 protein: CASSQEGSRKEQYF
D gene: -; J gene: TRBJ2-1; V gene: TRBV29-1; clone size: many; CDR3 DNA: TGCAGCGTTGAACGTGGGGAAAACTGGGGATACAATGAGCAGTTCTTC; CDR3 protein: CSVERGENWGYNEQFF
D gene: TRBD1; J gene: TRBJ1-3; V gene: TRBV9; clone size: many; CDR3 DNA: TGTGCCAGCAGCGCCGGGACAGGAGTTGGAAACACCATATATTTT; CDR3 protein: CASSAGTGVGNTIYF
D gene: -; J gene: TRBJ2-1; V gene: TRBV5-1; clone size: many; CDR3 DNA: TGCGCCAGCGGATTGACAGACTCCTACAATGAGCAGTTCTTC; CDR3 protein: CASGLTDSYNEQFF
D gene: -; J gene: TRBJ2-7; V gene: TRBV20-1; clone size: many; CDR3 DNA: TGCAGTGTCCAACTAGGTTACGAGCAGTACTTC; CDR3 protein: CSVQLGYEQYF
D gene: TRBD2; J gene: TRBJ2-1; V gene: TRBV7-9; clone size: -; CDR3 DNA: TGTGCCAGCAGCTTAGAAGAAAGGCTAGCGGGAGTACATGAGCAGTTCTTC; CDR3 protein: CASSLEERLAGVHEQFF
D gene: TRBD1; J gene: TRBJ2-1; V gene: TRBV6-2/TRBV6-3; clone size: many; CDR3 DNA: TGTGCCAGCAGTATCCGGGACAGGATTTACAATGAGCAGTTCTTC; CDR3 protein: CASSIRDRIYNEQFF
D gene: -; J gene: TRBJ2-3; V gene: TRBV4-2; clone size: many; CDR3 DNA: TGTGCCAGCAGCCAAGGGGTTGAGGCTCCCGGGGGAGATACGCAGTATTTT; CDR3 protein: CASSQGVEAPGGDTQYF
D gene: -; J gene: TRBJ2-1; V gene: TRBV11-2; clone size: many; CDR3 DNA: TGTGCCAGCAGCTTAGACCTAGCTGGGTCCTACAATGAGCAGTTCTTC; CDR3 protein: CASSLDLAGSYNEQFF